Each of the 23 T cell receptor beta chains below was sequenced from the same sample in a study of blood T cells in healthy people across ages. A second PCR, run for roughly 6 to 11 cycles, used a sample-barcoded 5' primer plus a J-beta primer mix. Using its own MiXCR run on the 5' RACE reads, TCRdb lists one record per CDR3 protein. Of about 800,000 distinct CDR3 sequences listed, 25% are singletons. The same sample was also used in a study of T cells of mothers and their children.

Sequencing was done on a sample of blood. These TCRs come from a boy between 5 and 17 years old in good health.

This clonotype came up a few times. The gene calls are TRBV28 and TRBJ2-7, with TRBD2 identical over 14 bases. The V segment lost 5 bases and the J segment 7 bases; nucleotides outside the gene matches: 7. CDR3 length equals 15 residues. The germline V gene encodes CDR1 MDHEN and CDR2 SYDVKM. CDR3 protein: CASSPGTSGRSEQYF. In DNA, the CDR3 is TGTGCCAGCAGTCCCGGGACTAGCGGGAGAAGTGAGCAGTACTTC.

The CDR3 sequence: CASSLYDRGEYEQYF. The CDR3 nucleotides are TGCGCCAGCAGCCTATATGACAGGGGGGAGTACGAGCAGTACTTC. The chain is built from TRBV4-3 and TRBJ2-7; the match to TRBD1 covers 9 bases. The CDR3 sequence is 15 residues long. J was trimmed by 4 bases and V by 4 bases; bases with no gene match: 8. Per germline, CDR1 LGHNA and CDR2 YSLEER.

This clonotype has only a few counts. V usage is TRBV4-3 and J usage is TRBJ1-4, with 7 bases identical to TRBD1. Germline CDR1 LGHNA, CDR2 YSLEER. Unmatched junction bases numbered 8, after V lost 0 bases and J lost 7 bases. The CDR3 spans 16 residues. The CDR3: CASSQEIARGGEKLFF. The CDR3 DNA sequence: TGCGCCAGCAGCCAAGAGATTGCCAGGGGGGGTGAAAAACTGTTTTTT.

The chain links TRBV12-3 or TRBV12-4 to TRBJ1-4; no definite D call. V was pared by 8 bases and J by 0 bases, with 19 bases between. The CDR3 is 17 amino acids. This chain's CDR3 is CASGPGGRLATNEKLFF. The DNA for the CDR3 is TGTGCCAGCGGCCCTGGTGGTCGACTTGCAACTAATGAAAAACTGTTTTTT.

CDR3 coding DNA: TGCAGCGTAGGGACGGAAAGCCTAAGCTACACCTTC. The encoded protein is CSVGTESLSYTF. This rearrangement joins TRBV29-1 to TRBJ1-2, with D possibly matching TRBD1 (5 bases). Germline CDR1 reads SQVTM; CDR2 reads ANQGSEA. The V gene lost 6 bases and the J gene lost 9 bases, with 17 bases spanning the gap. The CDR3 consists of 12 residues.

The V and J genes are TRBV24-1 and TRBJ2-1; tentative D call: TRBD2 (5 bases). The CDR3 is 17 amino acids. V was shortened by 8 bases and J by 0 bases, with 19 bases between the two germline ends. The germline CDR1 and CDR2 sequences are KGHDR and SFDVKD. The CDR3, as DNA: TGTGCCACCAATGGAGCGGAGGACTCCAGCTCCTACAATGAGCAGTTCTTC. Its translation is CATNGAEDSSSYNEQFF.

The chain recombines TRBV12-3 or TRBV12-4 with TRBJ1-4; the match to TRBD1 covers 7 bases. This CDR3 has 15 residues. Trimming removed 1 base from V and 8 bases from J; junction bases left unmatched: 7. CDR3 in DNA: TGTGCCAGCAGTTTAGGGTCAGGGGGACGGGAAAAACTGTTTTTT. It yields the protein CASSLGSGGREKLFF.

This clonotype was seen a few times. The germline gene is not matched at one end of the junction; a read error may be the cause. The chain recombines TRBV28 with TRBJ2-7; D call uncertain. Germline lookup yields CDR1 MDHEN and CDR2 SYDVKM. The CDR3 has 15 residues. CDR3 in DNA: TGTGCCTGCAGTTTTGCGGAAGAATACTCCTACGAGCAGTACTTC. This translates into CACSFAEEYSYEQYF.

There are a few counts of this clonotype. V and J are TRBV20-1 and TRBJ1-2, with no clear D. V lost 3 bases to trimming and J lost 2 bases, with 16 bases between them. Germline V gene lookup returns CDR1 DFQATT and CDR2 SNEGSKA (reference sequence). The CDR3 contains 15 residues. CDR3 nucleotides: TGCAGTGCTAGCCTGATGGGTATCGGGAACTATGGCTACACCTTC. Translated, it gives CSASLMGIGNYGYTF.

The V gene is TRBV29-1, the J gene TRBJ2-2; 7 positions match TRBD1. Germline V gives CDR1 SQVTM, CDR2 ANQGSEA. The CDR3 covers 13 residues. Germline trimming cut 6 bases from V and 3 bases from J; bases unmatched to any gene: 4. The CDR3 protein is CSVTGRDTGELFF. CDR3 coding DNA: TGCAGCGTGACAGGGCGGGACACCGGGGAGCTGTTTTTT.

This chain connects TRBV5-1 to TRBJ2-7; D might be TRBD2 (6 bases). Looked up from germline, CDR1 is SGHRS and CDR2 is YFSETQ. V was pared by 4 bases and J by 5 bases, with 19 bases between. CDR3 size: 15 residues. CDR3 bases: TGCGCCAGCAGCATCCGGGACTTCCCCCGCGACGAGCAGTACTTC. Its translation is CASSIRDFPRDEQYF.

In this sample, this clonotype turned up a few times. The V and J genes are TRBV20-1 and TRBJ2-5, with TRBD2 identical over 12 bases. J was trimmed by 6 bases and V by 3 bases; bases with no gene match: 11. Germline CDR1 reads DFQATT; CDR2 reads SNEGSKA (reference sequence). The CDR3 has 16 residues. CDR3 protein: CSASQLAGGSAKTQYF. The CDR3 nucleotides read TGCAGTGCTAGTCAGCTAGCGGGAGGGTCGGCGAAGACCCAGTACTTC.

This clonotype was detected once. V and J are TRBV6-5 and TRBJ1-1; D is uncertain. Germline V gives CDR1 MNHEY, CDR2 SVGAGI. The germline V and J ends were trimmed by 6 bases and 6 bases, with 8 bases remaining between them. The CDR3 totals 11 residues. The CDR3 nucleotides read TGTGCCAGCAGGGACGGACCTGAAGCTTTCTTT. Translated, it gives CASRDGPEAFF.

This clonotype was counted a single time. This chain uses TRBV28 with TRBJ2-5; D tentatively fits TRBD1 or TRBD2 (5 bases each). V lost 8 bases, J lost 3 bases, and 19 bases lay in between. Germline V gene sequence: CDR1 MDHEN, CDR2 SYDVKM. The CDR3 has 15 amino acids. This CDR3 is CASGTGILRKETQYF. CDR3 DNA sequence: TGTGCCAGCGGGACCGGGATCCTACGGAAAGAGACCCAGTACTTC.

The chain links TRBV20-1 to TRBJ2-7, with TRBD1 matching 10 bases. CDR1 is DFQATT and CDR2 is SNEGSKA in the germline V gene (reference sequence). This CDR3 has 13 residues. J lost 3 bases, V lost 5 bases, and 4 bases had no gene match. CDR3 coding DNA: TGCAGTGCTCGGGACAGGGGTTACTACGAGCAGTACTTC. Its protein is CSARDRGYYEQYF.

This clonotype was counted at least ten times. V is TRBV28 and J is TRBJ2-7; TRBD2 might be the D (7 bases). Germline values: CDR1 MDHEN, CDR2 SYDVKM. Trimming took off 6 bases at V and 5 bases at J, with 14 bases between the two ends. The CDR3 extends over 13 amino acids. The CDR3 DNA sequence: TGTGCCAGCAGCAACCAAGGGGGGGACGAGCAGTACTTC. It translates to CASSNQGGDEQYF.

V usage is TRBV6-5 and J usage is TRBJ1-6, with a possible D match to TRBD1 (5 bases). Trimming stripped 2 bases from V and 7 bases from J, with 9 bases between. Germline V gives CDR1 MNHEY, CDR2 SVGAGI. The CDR3 is 14 residues long. CDR3 sequence reads: CASSYGGGNSPLHF. CDR3 bases: TGTGCCAGCAGTTACGGGGGAGGCAATTCACCCCTCCACTTT.

This clonotype was picked up a small number of times. J is TRBJ1-2 and V is TRBV6-6, with D tentatively TRBD1 (6 bases). The CDR3 runs to 13 residues. V lost 6 bases, J lost 4 bases, and 12 bases lay in between. Germline V gene lookup returns CDR1 MNHNY and CDR2 SVGAGI (reference sequence). The CDR3 is CASSSGQSYGYTF. CDR3 in DNA: TGTGCCAGCAGCTCCGGACAGAGCTATGGCTACACCTTC.

The chain carries TRBV12-3 or TRBV12-4 and TRBJ2-1; 12 positions agree with TRBD2. The CDR3 has 15 amino acids. J gave up 7 bases and V 5 bases, and 6 bases lay outside the gene matches. CDR3 in amino acids: CASSPRTSGKNEQFF. In DNA form, the CDR3 reads TGTGCCAGCAGTCCACGGACTAGCGGGAAGAATGAGCAGTTCTTC.

V and J are TRBV4-3 and TRBJ1-2; D is perhaps TRBD1 (5 bases). Germline V gives CDR1 LGHNA, CDR2 YSLEER. The CDR3 is 14 residues long. V lost 1 base, J lost 6 bases, and 12 bases lay in between. This CDR3 is CASSQAGKGNGYTF. Here the CDR3 DNA reads TGCGCCAGCAGCCAAGCAGGGAAGGGAAATGGCTACACCTTC.

This clonotype was seen a handful of times. The chain joins TRBV4-3 to TRBJ1-3; D may be TRBD1 (6 bases). The germline gives CDR1 LGHNA, CDR2 YSLEER. Trimming left V 0 bases short and J 0 bases short, with 9 bases between. The length of the CDR3 is 16 residues. CDR3 nucleotides: TGCGCCAGCAGCCAAGACAGGGGATTCTCTGGAAACACCATATATTTT. Encoded protein: CASSQDRGFSGNTIYF.

This chain uses TRBV4-1 with TRBJ1-4; 7 bases line up with TRBD1. This CDR3 contains 18 residues. The V and J ends lost 3 bases and 4 bases, in that order; junction bases with no gene match: 14. Germline CDR1 is MGHRA and CDR2 is YSYEKL. For the CDR3, the DNA is TGCGCCAGCAGCCATTACCCCAGGGGGGGCAAGAGTAATGAAAAACTGTTTTTT. The encoded protein is CASSHYPRGGKSNEKLFF.

This clonotype was seen only a few times. The chain couples TRBV29-1 to TRBJ2-7, with 7 bases aligning to TRBD1. The J segment lost 2 bases and the V segment lost 7 bases, leaving 5 bases of the junction unmatched. The CDR3 is made up of 12 amino acids. Germline V lookup: CDR1 SQVTM, CDR2 ANQGSEA. CDR3: CSGRTGTYEQYF. In nucleotides, the CDR3 is TGCAGCGGACGGACAGGAACCTACGAGCAGTACTTC.